This TCR beta chain appears in the sequencing data of a study of T cell responses to AZD1222 COVID-19 vaccine. Remarks on this clone: Its antigen remains unidentified.

Study-wide results and limits: Repertoires were obtained only post-peak T cell response. Two AZD1222 administrations were followed by greater Spike-specific TCR breadth and depth. Females outnumbered males among donors, who were mostly white British; clonal diversity was possibly underestimated. Recipients of AZD1222 seropositive at baseline numbered only 6 or 7.

Assay: immunoSEQ multiplex PCR; the TCRdb copy retains only in-frame clones and omits some. The profile covers 150,000 or so clones, with around 83% appearing a single time and over 4% taken by the ten largest. The germline V gene encodes CDR1 SNHLY and CDR2 FYNNEI. The CDR3 runs 12 residues. Trimming removed 8 bases at V and 5 bases at J, with 9 bases between. The source was peripheral blood, collected on day 0 of MenACWY control vaccination. This clonotype was obtained from an adult in good health. V gene TRBV2 combines with J gene TRBJ1-4; D is unclear. CDR3 DNA: TGTGCCAGCGGAACCTCCAATGAAAAACTGTTTTTT. Its translation: CASGTSNEKLFF. Supplemented by reference TRBV2 and TRBJ1-4, the full variable domain reads EPEVTQTPSHQVTQMGQEVILRCVPISNHLYFYWYRQILGQKVEFLVSFYNNEISEKSEIFDDQFSVERPDGSNFTLKIRSTKLEDSAMYFCASGTSNEKLFFGSGTQLSVL.